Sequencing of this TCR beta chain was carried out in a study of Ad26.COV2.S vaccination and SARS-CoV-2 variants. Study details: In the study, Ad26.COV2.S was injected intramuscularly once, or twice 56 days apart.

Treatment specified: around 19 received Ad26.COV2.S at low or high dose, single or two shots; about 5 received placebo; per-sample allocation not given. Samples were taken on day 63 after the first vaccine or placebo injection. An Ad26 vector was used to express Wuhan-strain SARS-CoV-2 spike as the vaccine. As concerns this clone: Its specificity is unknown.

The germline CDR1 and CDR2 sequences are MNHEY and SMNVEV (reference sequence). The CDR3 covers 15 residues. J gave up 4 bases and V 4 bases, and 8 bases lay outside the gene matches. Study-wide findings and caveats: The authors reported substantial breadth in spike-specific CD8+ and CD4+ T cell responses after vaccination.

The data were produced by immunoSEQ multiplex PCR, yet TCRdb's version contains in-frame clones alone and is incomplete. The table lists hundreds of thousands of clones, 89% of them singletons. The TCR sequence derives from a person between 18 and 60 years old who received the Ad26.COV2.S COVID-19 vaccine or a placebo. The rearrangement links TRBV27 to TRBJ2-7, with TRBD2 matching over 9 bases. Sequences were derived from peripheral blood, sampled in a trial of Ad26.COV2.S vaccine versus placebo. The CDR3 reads CASSWDSGSWYEQYF. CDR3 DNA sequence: TGTGCCAGCAGTTGGGATAGCGGGAGTTGGTACGAGCAGTACTTC.